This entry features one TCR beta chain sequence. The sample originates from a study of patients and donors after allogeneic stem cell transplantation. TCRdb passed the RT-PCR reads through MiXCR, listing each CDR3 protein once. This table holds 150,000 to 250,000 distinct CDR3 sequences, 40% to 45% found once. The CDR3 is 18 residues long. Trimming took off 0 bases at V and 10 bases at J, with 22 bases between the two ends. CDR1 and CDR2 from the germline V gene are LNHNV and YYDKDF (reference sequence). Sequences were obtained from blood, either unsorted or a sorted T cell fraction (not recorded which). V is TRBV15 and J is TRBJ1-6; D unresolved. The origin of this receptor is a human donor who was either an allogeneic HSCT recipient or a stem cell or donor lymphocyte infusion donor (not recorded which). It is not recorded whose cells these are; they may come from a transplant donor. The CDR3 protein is CATSRDIPGTGGESPLHF. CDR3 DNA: TGTGCCACCAGCAGAGATATCCCGGGAACCGGTGGGGAATCACCCCTCCACTTT.